The following is a T cell receptor (beta chain) sequence with its context. Other DNA sequences in the same sample also yield this CDR3. This sample stems from a study of blood T cell repertoires in COVID-19. Study overall: Acute and convalescent COVID-19 specimens originated in the United States, Italy and Spain. PBMCs, B-cell-depleted T cells, or T cells were the source of the cDNA or gDNA that made up the material.

Generated by immunoSEQ multiplex PCR, the TCRdb table keeps only in-frame clones and is missing some. The table has 200,000 or so clones, 86% seen once. J gave up 2 bases and V 5 bases, and 9 bases lay outside the gene matches. From germline, CDR1 is LGHDT and CDR2 YNNKEL (reference sequence). CDR3 length: 17 residues. The clonotype originates from a woman between 70 and 85 years old with acute or convalescent COVID-19. J is TRBJ1-1 and V is TRBV3-1 (or the pseudogene TRBV3-2); TRBD1 agrees at 12 bases. The sequencing input was peripheral blood. The CDR3 nucleotides are TGTGCCAGCAGCATACCCGGGACAGGGGGCGGAAACACTGAAGCTTTCTTT. It is translated as CASSIPGTGGGNTEAFF.